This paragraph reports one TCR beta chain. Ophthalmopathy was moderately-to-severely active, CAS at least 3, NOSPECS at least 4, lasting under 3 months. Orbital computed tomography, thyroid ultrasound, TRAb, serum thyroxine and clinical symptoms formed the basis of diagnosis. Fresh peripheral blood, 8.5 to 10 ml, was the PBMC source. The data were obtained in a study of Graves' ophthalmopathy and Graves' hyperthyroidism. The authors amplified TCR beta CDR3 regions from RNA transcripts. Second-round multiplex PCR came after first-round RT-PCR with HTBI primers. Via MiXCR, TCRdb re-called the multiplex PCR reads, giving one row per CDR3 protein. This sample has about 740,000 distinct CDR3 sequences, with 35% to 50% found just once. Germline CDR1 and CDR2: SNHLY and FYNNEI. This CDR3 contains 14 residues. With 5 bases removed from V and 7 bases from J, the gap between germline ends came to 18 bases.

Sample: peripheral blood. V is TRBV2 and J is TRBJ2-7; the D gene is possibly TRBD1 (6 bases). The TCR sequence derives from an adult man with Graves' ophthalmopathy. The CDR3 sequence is CASSRIGQYNEQYF. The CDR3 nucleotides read TGTGCCAGCAGTAGGATCGGACAGTACAATGAGCAGTACTTC.